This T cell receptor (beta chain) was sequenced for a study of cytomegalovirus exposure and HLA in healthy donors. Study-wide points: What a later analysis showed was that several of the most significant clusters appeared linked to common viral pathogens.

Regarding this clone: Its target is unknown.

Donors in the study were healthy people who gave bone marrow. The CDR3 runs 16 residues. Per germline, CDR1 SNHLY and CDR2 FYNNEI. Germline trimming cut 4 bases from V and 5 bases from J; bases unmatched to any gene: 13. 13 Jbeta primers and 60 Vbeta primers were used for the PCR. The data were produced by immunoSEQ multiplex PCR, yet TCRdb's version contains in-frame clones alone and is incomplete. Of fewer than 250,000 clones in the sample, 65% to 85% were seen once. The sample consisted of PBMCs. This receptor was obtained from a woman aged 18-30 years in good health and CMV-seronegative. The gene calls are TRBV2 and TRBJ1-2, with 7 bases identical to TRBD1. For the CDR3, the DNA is TGTGCCAGCAGTGCCCAAGGGCGACAGGGTGAATATGGCTACACCTTC. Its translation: CASSAQGRQGEYGYTF.